This TCR beta chain emerged from a study of T cell responses to AZD1222 COVID-19 vaccine. Generated by immunoSEQ multiplex PCR, the TCRdb table keeps only in-frame clones and is missing some. The data show some 190,000 clones, with approximately 90% seen just once and approximately 1.8% held by the top ten. The V end was cut by 0 bases, the J end by 0 bases, with 9 bases between. CDR3 length: 16 amino acids. This sequence joins TRBV23-1 and TRBJ1-3, with D hard to call. TRBV23-1 is an ORF, and what it does is uncertain. Sequencing used peripheral blood, obtained 28 days after the second AZD1222 dose. This TCR was recovered from an adult who received the AZD1222 COVID-19 vaccine. The DNA of the CDR3 is TGCGCCAGCAGTCAATCGATACCAGGCTCTGGAAACACCATATATTTT. It translates to CASSQSIPGSGNTIYF.